The 32 T cell receptor beta chains given below trace back to one sample, sequenced in a study of T cells after yellow fever vaccination. TCRdb reprocessed the 5' RACE reads via MiXCR and lists one record per CDR3 protein. This table has some 150,000 distinct CDR3 sequences, under 8% appearing once. Specimen: CD4+ T cells sorted from PBMCs, collected 10 days after the yellow fever booster vaccination. Every receptor here comes from a man younger than 45 who received the YFV17D yellow fever vaccine.

Of note for this clonotype: This may come from a read error, since a much larger clone is one base off. This chain connects TRBV12-3 or TRBV12-4 to TRBJ2-7; D may be TRBD1 (6 bases). CDR3 size: 13 residues. The CDR3 sequence is CASNPGTSYERYF. The CDR3 DNA sequence: TGTGCCAGCAACCCCGGGACATCCTACGAGCGGTACTTC.

This clonotype was counted many times. The chain is built from TRBV7-9 and TRBJ2-1; D call uncertain. This CDR3 comprises 14 residues. The germline V and J ends were trimmed by 1 base and 10 bases, with 14 bases remaining between them. Germline V gene data show CDR1 as SEHNR and CDR2 as FQNEAQ (reference sequence). The CDR3 DNA is TGTGCCAGCAGCTTAGTTGGCGCCATCCCCGAGCAGTTCTTC. The encoded protein is CASSLVGAIPEQFF.

This clonotype showed up many times. The chain couples TRBV4-3 to TRBJ2-3; 7 positions agree with TRBD2. Per germline, CDR1 LGHNA and CDR2 YSLEER. The CDR3 contains 17 residues. V lost 0 bases, J lost 2 bases, and 8 bases stayed unmatched. The CDR3 sequence: CASSQDSQRGFTDTQYF. In DNA form, the CDR3 reads TGCGCCAGCAGCCAAGATAGCCAGCGGGGTTTCACAGATACGCAGTATTTT.

Of note for this clonotype: This may come from a read error, since a much larger clone is one base off. The rearrangement links TRBV19 to TRBJ2-3; D unresolved. The V gene's germline CDR1 is LNHDA and CDR2 SQIVND (reference sequence). This CDR3 spans 16 amino acids. CDR3 loop: CVSSTSWVGRGYTQYF. In DNA form, the CDR3 reads TGTGTCAGTAGTACCTCTTGGGTAGGACGTGGGTATACGCAGTATTTT.

This clonotype was counted at least ten times. CDR3: CASRDGTYEQYF. The CDR3 nucleotides are TGTGCCAGCAGGGACGGGACCTACGAGCAGTACTTC. V is TRBV25-1 and J is TRBJ2-7, with a weak D call TRBD2 (5 bases). The CDR3 covers 12 residues. V lost 6 bases and J 2 bases, leaving 8 bases between the germline ends. CDR1 and CDR2 (germline): MGHDK, SYGVNS.

This clonotype showed up many times. The V and J genes are TRBV4-3 and TRBJ2-3; a weak D match, TRBD2 (6 bases). The CDR3 is 17 amino acids. Between the trimmed V and J ends, which lost 1 base and 3 bases, there was a span of 17 bases. Per the germline V gene, CDR1 is LGHNA and CDR2 is YSLEER. The CDR3 protein is CASSQGVGGGGTDTQYF. The CDR3 DNA reads TGCGCCAGCAGCCAAGGGGTGGGTGGGGGAGGAACAGATACGCAGTATTTT.

This chain connects TRBV5-4 to TRBJ2-7, with D possibly matching TRBD2 (6 bases). Germline CDR1 reads SGHNT; CDR2 reads YYREEE (reference sequence). The CDR3 length is 14 residues. The V and J ends lost 5 bases and 2 bases respectively, with 14 bases between them. As DNA, the CDR3 is TGTGCCAGCAGTGGCGCGGGACCAACCTACGAGCAGTACTTC. This codes for CASSGAGPTYEQYF.

This clonotype was found many times. The rearrangement joins TRBV28 to TRBJ2-7; perhaps TRBD1 as D (6 bases). Looked up from germline, CDR1 is MDHEN and CDR2 is SYDVKM. Deletions cut 1 base from V and 6 bases from J, with 10 bases between. There are 13 residues in the CDR3. The CDR3 sequence: CASSLFQGSEQYF. The CDR3 DNA is TGTGCCAGCAGTTTATTTCAGGGGTCCGAGCAGTACTTC.

DNA of the CDR3: TGCAGTGCTAGAAGGGGTTACGAGCAGTACTTC. Translation: CSARRGYEQYF. The chain couples TRBV20-1 to TRBJ2-7; D is possibly TRBD1 (5 bases). The V end was cut by 2 bases, the J end by 4 bases, with 6 bases between. This CDR3 contains 11 residues. Per the germline V gene, CDR1 is DFQATT and CDR2 is SNEGSKA (reference sequence).

This clonotype came up many times. The rearrangement links TRBV20-1 to TRBJ2-4; 8 nucleotides align to TRBD1. J was trimmed by 10 bases and V by 3 bases; bases with no gene match: 11. The CDR3 has 14 residues. Germline lookup yields CDR1 DFQATT and CDR2 SNEGSKA (reference sequence). The CDR3 bases are TGCAGTGCTAGCCCGACAGGGGCCGTCGGGATTCAGTACTTC. Its protein is CSASPTGAVGIQYF.

In its sample, this clonotype was seen many times. The chain joins TRBV6-2 or TRBV6-3 to TRBJ2-1; no definite D call. Trimming removed 5 bases at V and 2 bases at J, with 13 bases between. There are 15 residues in the CDR3. Germline V gene lookup returns CDR1 MNHEY and CDR2 SVGEGT. The CDR3 is CASSPNGLAYNEQFF. The DNA of the CDR3 is TGTGCCAGCAGTCCGAATGGGCTAGCCTACAATGAGCAGTTCTTC.

This clonotype was observed many times. V gene TRBV5-1 combines with J gene TRBJ2-2; the match to TRBD2 covers 8 bases. CDR1 is SGHRS, CDR2 YFSETQ, per germline. With V trimmed by 2 bases and J by 4 bases, 4 bases remained unmatched. This CDR3 has 15 residues. This chain's CDR3 is CASSLSGGVTGELFF. The CDR3, as DNA: TGCGCCAGCAGCTTATCGGGGGGGGTCACCGGGGAGCTGTTTTTT. The full variable domain, with the rest looked up from reference TRBV5-1 and TRBJ2-2, is KAGVTQTPRYLIKTRGQQVTLSCSPISGHRSVSWYQQTPGQGLQFLFEYFSETQRNKGNFPGRFSGRQFSNSRSEMNVSTLELGDSALYLCASSLSGGVTGELFFGEGSRLTVL.

This clonotype was seen ten or more times. The rearrangement joins TRBV20-1 to TRBJ2-7; D not resolved. Trimming left V 1 base short and J 6 bases short, with 16 bases between. The CDR3 runs 14 residues. Germline assignment: CDR1 DFQATT and CDR2 SNEGSKA (reference sequence). The CDR3 DNA is TGCAGTGCTAGAGCCGGCGCCATCCTCGCCGAGCAGTACTTC. This sequence encodes CSARAGAILAEQYF.

This clonotype was seen a few times. The chain recombines TRBV20-1 with TRBJ2-1; 8 bases fit TRBD2. The V gene's germline CDR1 is DFQATT and CDR2 SNEGSKA (reference sequence). The CDR3 spans 16 residues. V trimming: 4 bases; J trimming: 7 bases; junction bases outside the gene matches: 15. The CDR3 nucleotides are TGCAGTGCTACCACGACCGAGGCGGGAGGCTGGAATGAGCAGTTCTTC. Residues: CSATTTEAGGWNEQFF.

There are many counts of this clonotype. This chain connects TRBV7-9 to TRBJ1-6, with no clear D. V was shortened by 3 bases and J by 7 bases, with 7 bases between the two germline ends. CDR1 and CDR2 (germline): SEHNR, FQNEAQ (reference sequence). The CDR3 spans 13 residues. The CDR3 DNA is TGTGCCAGCAGCTTTCTAAGCAATTCACCCCTCCACTTT. Translating gives CASSFLSNSPLHF.

This clonotype appeared many times. V and J are TRBV7-2 and TRBJ2-7; a weak D match, TRBD1 (6 bases). Germline CDR1 reads SGHTA; CDR2 reads FQGNSA. Trimming cost V 5 bases and J 3 bases, with 14 bases left between them. The CDR3 covers 14 residues. The chain's CDR3 is CASSPQGIVYEQYF. The CDR3 DNA reads as TGTGCCAGCAGCCCCCAGGGGATTGTCTACGAGCAGTACTTC.

This clonotype was counted many times. V and J are TRBV7-9 and TRBJ1-2; TRBD1 matches 7 bases. CDR1 SEHNR and CDR2 FQNEAQ come from the germline V gene (reference sequence). This CDR3 has 14 residues. V shed 4 bases, J shed 0 bases, and the junction held 2 bases outside the gene matches. The CDR3 sequence is CASSSTGTNYGYTF. The CDR3 region has the DNA TGTGCCAGCAGCTCGACAGGGACTAACTATGGCTACACCTTC.

In its sample, this clonotype was seen many times. The chain carries TRBV21-1 and TRBJ2-7; TRBD1 reflects the table's D call only, with no check against the DNA. TRBV21-1 is assigned pseudogene status. The CDR3 consists of 16 residues. The CDR3 DNA is TGTGCCAGCACCAAGGGGGACAGGTCTTACTCCTACGAGCAGTACTTC. It specifies CASTKGDRSYSYEQYF.

The CDR3 bases are TGCGCCAGCAGCTTGGCCGGACTAGCCTACGAGCAGTACTTC. As protein: CASSLAGLAYEQYF. The chain uses TRBV5-1 and TRBJ2-7; TRBD2 agrees at 7 bases. Per the germline V gene, CDR1 is SGHRS and CDR2 is YFSETQ. This CDR3 spans 14 amino acids. V dropped 0 bases and J dropped 2; count of bases not matched to a gene: 2.

This clonotype has at least ten counts. V is TRBV18 and J is TRBJ2-7; D uncertain. Per germline, CDR1 KGHSH and CDR2 LQKENI. The CDR3 sequence is 14 residues long. The V end was cut by 3 bases, the J end by 0 bases, with 9 bases between. In nucleotides, the CDR3 is TGTGCCAGCTCACCCGGATTCATCTCCTACGAGCAGTACTTC. This gives the protein CASSPGFISYEQYF.

The sample holds many counts of this clonotype. The J gene is TRBJ1-3, the V gene TRBV27; TRBD1 agrees at 7 bases. CDR1 MNHEY and CDR2 SMNVEV come from the germline V gene (reference sequence). V shed 6 bases, J shed 0 bases, and the junction held 5 bases outside the gene matches. The CDR3 has 15 amino acids. The CDR3, as DNA: TGTGCCAGCAGGGCAGGGGGGCCCTCTGGAAACACCATATATTTT. Protein: CASRAGGPSGNTIYF.

Ten or more counts support this clonotype. The chain has TRBV4-3 and TRBJ2-3; D not certain. CDR1 and CDR2 (germline): LGHNA, YSLEER. The CDR3 extends over 14 amino acids. Trimming stripped 2 bases from V and 2 bases from J, with 8 bases between. The CDR3 loop reads CASSQNTNTDTQYF. DNA of the CDR3: TGCGCCAGCAGCCAAAACACTAACACAGATACGCAGTATTTT.

Notes on this clonotype: A single base separates this from a much larger clone, so it may be a read error. V and J are TRBV28 and TRBJ2-1; D tentatively reads TRBD1 or TRBD2 (6 bases each). Germline V CDR1 and CDR2: MDHEN, SYDVKM. V was trimmed by 8 bases and J by 5 bases, leaving 16 bases between them. This CDR3 has 14 residues. The CDR3 spells CASGGIPGDNEQFF. The CDR3 bases are TGTGCCAGCGGCGGGATTCCAGGGGACAATGAGCAGTTCTTC.

This clonotype was seen ten or more times. The V and J genes are TRBV7-2 and TRBJ2-2; possible D gene TRBD2, 5 bases. Trimming removed 3 bases from V and 6 bases from J, with 20 bases in between. The germline CDR1 and CDR2 sequences are SGHTA and FQGNSA. There are 17 residues in the CDR3. CDR3 sequence: CASSLFYGQRAAGELFF. CDR3 nucleotides: TGTGCCAGCAGCTTGTTTTATGGCCAGAGGGCCGCCGGGGAGCTGTTTTTT.

This clonotype was seen many times. The chain couples TRBV7-7 to TRBJ2-1, with D hard to call. Germline assignment: CDR1 SSHAT and CDR2 FNYEAQ (reference sequence). The CDR3 contains 13 residues. V gave up 4 bases and J gave up 7 bases, with 11 bases separating them. CDR3 region: CASSSEWGNEQFF. DNA of the CDR3: TGTGCCAGCAGCTCCGAGTGGGGTAATGAGCAGTTCTTC.

Many counts were recorded for this clonotype. The gene calls are TRBV7-3 and TRBJ1-5; 7 nucleotides match TRBD1. V lost 5 bases to trimming and J lost 0 bases; unmatched junction nucleotides: 4. The length of the CDR3 is 15 residues. Germline-derived CDR1 and CDR2 are SGHTA and FQGTGA. The CDR3 DNA follows: TGTGCCAGCAGCCAAACAGGGGATAGCAATCAGCCCCAGCATTTT. It specifies CASSQTGDSNQPQHF.

The chain recombines TRBV9 with TRBJ2-7, with D possibly matching TRBD2 (6 bases). The CDR3 sequence is 14 residues long. CDR1 is SGDLS, CDR2 YYNGEE, per germline. V was shortened by 10 bases and J by 2 bases, with 19 bases between the two germline ends. The CDR3 reads CAGGLRPGAYEQYF. Here the CDR3 DNA reads TGTGCCGGAGGGTTACGGCCGGGGGCCTACGAGCAGTACTTC.

In this sample, this clonotype turned up many times. The chain has TRBV7-2 and TRBJ2-1, with D possibly TRBD2 on 6 matching bases. This CDR3 comprises 11 residues. V dropped 2 bases and J dropped 12 bases, with 8 bases sitting between them. Germline CDR1 is SGHTA and CDR2 is FQGNSA. The CDR3 loop is CASSLNGRQFF. The CDR3 DNA reads TGTGCCAGCAGCTTAAACGGGAGGCAGTTCTTC.

For this clonotype: A read error is possible here, since a much larger clone lies one base away. This chain joins TRBV9 and TRBJ2-3; 10 bases line up with TRBD2. This CDR3 is 18 amino acids long. The germline V gene has CDR1 SGDLS and CDR2 YYNGEE. CDR3 sequence reads: CASSVSLAGVPGTDTRYF. The CDR3 DNA sequence: TGTGCCAGCAGCGTAAGCCTAGCGGGAGTACCAGGGACAGATACGCGGTATTTT.

On this clonotype itself: This may be a read error: a much more frequent sequence differs by one nucleotide. The chain recombines TRBV19 with TRBJ2-3; D ambiguous. Germline assignment: CDR1 LNHDA and CDR2 SQIVND (reference sequence). The ends were cut back, 4 bases at V and 6 bases at J, with 14 bases in the middle. This CDR3 is built from 14 residues. CDR3 bases: TGTGCCAGTAGTACGATGGACCGTCTGGATACGCAGTATTTT. This encodes CASSTMDRLDTQYF.

This clonotype was counted ten times or more. The gene calls are TRBV5-1 and TRBJ2-3; 9 positions match TRBD2. Germline-derived CDR1 and CDR2 are SGHRS and YFSETQ. This CDR3 contains 16 residues. Losses at the gene ends were 0 bases for V and 2 bases for J; bases not matched to a gene: 4. CDR3 loop: CASSLALAGNTDTQYF. As DNA, the CDR3 is TGCGCCAGCAGCTTGGCCCTAGCGGGGAACACAGATACGCAGTATTTT.

This clonotype was counted ten times or more. The chain's CDR3 is CASSPRLAEDNEQFF. CDR3 nucleotide sequence: TGTGCCAGCAGCCCAAGACTAGCGGAAGACAATGAGCAGTTCTTC. This chain links TRBV28 with TRBJ2-1; 9 nucleotides agree with TRBD2. The CDR3 runs to 15 residues. V dropped 6 bases and J dropped 5; count of bases not matched to a gene: 8. Germline lookup yields CDR1 MDHEN and CDR2 SYDVKM.